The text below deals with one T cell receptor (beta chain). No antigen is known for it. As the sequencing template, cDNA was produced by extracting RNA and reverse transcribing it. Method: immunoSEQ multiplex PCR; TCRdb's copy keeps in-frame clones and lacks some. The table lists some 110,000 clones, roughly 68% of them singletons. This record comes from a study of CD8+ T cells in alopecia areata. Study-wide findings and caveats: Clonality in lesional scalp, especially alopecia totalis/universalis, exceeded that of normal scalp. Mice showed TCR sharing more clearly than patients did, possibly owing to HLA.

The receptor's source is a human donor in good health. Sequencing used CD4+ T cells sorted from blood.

In nucleotides, the CDR3 is TGTGCCAGCCTGGGACTAGCGGGCCTGCAGCAGTACTTC. Protein: CASLGLAGLQQYF. The gene calls are TRBV2 and TRBJ2-7; 12 bases fit TRBD2. The CDR3 length is 13 residues. The germline V gene has CDR1 SNHLY and CDR2 FYNNEI. J gave up 8 bases and V 8 bases, and 7 bases lay outside the gene matches. Full variable domain (missing parts from reference TRBV2 and TRBJ2-7): EPEVTQTPSHQVTQMGQEVILRCVPISNHLYFYWYRQILGQKVEFLVSFYNNEISEKSEIFDDQFSVERPDGSNFTLKIRSTKLEDSAMYFCASLGLAGLQQYFGPGTRLTVT.